A single sample gave rise to the 8 T cell receptor beta chains below, sequenced in a study of blood T cell repertoires in COVID-19. The data were produced by immunoSEQ multiplex PCR, yet TCRdb's version contains in-frame clones alone and is incomplete. This table has hundreds of thousands of clones, roughly nine tenths appearing once. Sequenced material: PBMCs or T cells enriched from blood (not recorded which). The receptor source for this set is a man aged 25 to 40 who had recovered from COVID-19.

V usage is TRBV16 and J usage is TRBJ1-6; the D is unclear. In germline, CDR1 is KGHSY, CDR2 FQNENV. Trimming took 8 bases from V and 7 from J, leaving 12 bases between them. This CDR3 is built from 13 residues. This CDR3 reads CASQYVQNSPLHF. CDR3 sequence (DNA): TGTGCCAGCCAGTACGTCCAAAATTCACCCCTCCACTTT.

This clone was counted once. The rearrangement links TRBV6-5 to TRBJ1-3; D is undetermined. Germline V CDR1 and CDR2: MNHEY, SVGAGI. Trimming shortened V by 1 base and J by 3 bases, and 4 bases separated the two germline ends. CDR3 length: 13 amino acids. CDR3 in amino acids: CASSYFHGNTIYF. The CDR3 nucleotides are TGTGCCAGCAGTTACTTCCATGGAAACACCATATATTTT.

The V call is TRBV29-1, the J call TRBJ2-5, with D possibly TRBD1 on 6 matching bases. Trimming stripped 6 bases from V and 5 bases from J, with 10 bases between. Germline-derived CDR1 and CDR2 are SQVTM and ANQGSEA. The CDR3 is 11 residues long. CDR3 nucleotides: TGCAGCGTCCACAGGGTTGAGACCCAGTACTTC. This sequence encodes CSVHRVETQYF.

V usage is TRBV29-1 and J usage is TRBJ2-1, with 10 positions matching TRBD2. V dropped 3 bases and J dropped 4; count of bases not matched to a gene: 6. From germline, CDR1 is SQVTM and CDR2 ANQGSEA. CDR3 length: 15 amino acids. CDR3 bases: TGCAGCGTTGAGGCTAGCGGGAGAGGGTACAATGAGCAGTTCTTC. Translated, it gives CSVEASGRGYNEQFF.

This clone has only a few counts. This same CDR3 is encoded by further DNA sequences in the sample. J is TRBJ2-7 and V is TRBV9; D ambiguous. V was pared by 3 bases and J by 0 bases, with 10 bases between. The CDR3 contains 14 residues. Germline values: CDR1 SGDLS, CDR2 YYNGEE. The CDR3 DNA follows: TGTGCCAGCAGCGGCCGAGATAGCTCCTACGAGCAGTACTTC. Its translation: CASSGRDSSYEQYF.

The chain joins TRBV27 to TRBJ2-2, with D maybe TRBD2 (6 bases). Trimming pared 3 bases from V and 0 bases from J, leaving 11 bases between. The germline CDR1 and CDR2 sequences are MNHEY and SMNVEV (reference sequence). This CDR3 spans 16 amino acids. This CDR3 reads CASSLFGGANTGELFF. The CDR3 DNA follows: TGTGCCAGCAGTTTGTTTGGCGGGGCGAACACCGGGGAGCTGTTTTTT.

The chain carries TRBV19 and TRBJ1-1; D possibly corresponds to TRBD1 (6 bases). The CDR3 is made up of 14 amino acids. Germline V gene lookup returns CDR1 LNHDA and CDR2 SQIVND (reference sequence). CDR3 in DNA: TGTGCTTCCCGGGGGGCACTTGTGAACACTGAAGCTTTCTTT. This codes for CASRGALVNTEAFF.

Only one count was recorded for this clone. The rearrangement links TRBV7-8 to TRBJ2-7; the match to TRBD1 covers 7 bases. There are 19 residues in the CDR3. From germline, CDR1 is SGHVS and CDR2 FQNEAQ. The J segment lost 5 bases and the V segment lost 5 bases, leaving 24 bases of the junction unmatched. The CDR3 region is CASSETQGISLGSTNEQYF. DNA for the CDR3: TGTGCCAGCAGCGAGACACAGGGGATCAGCTTGGGGAGTACGAACGAGCAGTACTTC.